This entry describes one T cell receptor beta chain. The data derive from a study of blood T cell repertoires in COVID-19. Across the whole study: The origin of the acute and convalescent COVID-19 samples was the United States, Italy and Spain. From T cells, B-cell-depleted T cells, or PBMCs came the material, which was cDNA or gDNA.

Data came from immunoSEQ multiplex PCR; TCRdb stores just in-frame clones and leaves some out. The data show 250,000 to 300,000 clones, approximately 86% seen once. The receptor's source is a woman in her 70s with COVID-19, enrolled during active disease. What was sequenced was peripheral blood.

The CDR3 loop reads CASMRQGGTEAFF. CDR3 DNA: TGTGCCAGCATGCGACAGGGGGGCACTGAAGCTTTCTTT. The chain uses TRBV5-6 and TRBJ1-1, with 9 bases lining up with TRBD1. The CDR3 is 13 amino acids. V lost 6 bases and J lost 4; bases outside the gene matches: 4. Germline loops: CDR1 SGHDT, CDR2 YYEEEE.